This T cell receptor (beta chain) was found in a study of OX40 agonist ivuxolimab in advanced cancers. The ends lost 0 bases at V and 2 bases at J; junction bases unmatched: 4. This CDR3 is built from 17 residues. In germline, CDR1 is SGHRS, CDR2 YFSETQ. The repertoire was sequenced with immunoSEQ multiplex PCR; TCRdb's copy has only in-frame clones and lacks some. Among tens of thousands of clones listed, about 93% were seen once. The rearrangement joins TRBV5-1 to TRBJ2-2, with TRBD2 identical over 10 bases. Sequencing used CD4+ or CD8+ T cells sorted from blood, obtained in a trial of the OX40 agonist ivuxolimab. The clonotype was recovered from an adult with an advanced solid tumor such as melanoma, head and neck, liver or kidney cancer. The CDR3 coding sequence is TGCGCCAGCAGCTTGGGGTCTAGCGGGAGAAACACCGGGGAGCTGTTTTTT. It yields the protein CASSLGSSGRNTGELFF. The complete variable domain, with remaining parts taken from reference TRBV5-1 and TRBJ2-2, reads KAGVTQTPRYLIKTRGQQVTLSCSPISGHRSVSWYQQTPGQGLQFLFEYFSETQRNKGNFPGRFSGRQFSNSRSEMNVSTLELGDSALYLCASSLGSSGRNTGELFFGEGSRLTVL.